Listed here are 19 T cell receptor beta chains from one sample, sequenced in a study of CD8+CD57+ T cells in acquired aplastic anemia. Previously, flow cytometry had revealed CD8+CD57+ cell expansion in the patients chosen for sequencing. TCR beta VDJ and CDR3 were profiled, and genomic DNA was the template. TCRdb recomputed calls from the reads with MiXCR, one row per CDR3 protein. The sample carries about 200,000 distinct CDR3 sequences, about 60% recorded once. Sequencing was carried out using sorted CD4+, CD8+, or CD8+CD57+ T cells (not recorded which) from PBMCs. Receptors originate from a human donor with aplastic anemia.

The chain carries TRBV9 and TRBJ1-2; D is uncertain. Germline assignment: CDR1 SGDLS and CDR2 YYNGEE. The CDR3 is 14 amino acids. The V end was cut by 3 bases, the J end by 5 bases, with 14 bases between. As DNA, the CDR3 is TGTGCCAGCAGCGGGATGTCTCGACCTTATGGCTACACCTTC. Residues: CASSGMSRPYGYTF.

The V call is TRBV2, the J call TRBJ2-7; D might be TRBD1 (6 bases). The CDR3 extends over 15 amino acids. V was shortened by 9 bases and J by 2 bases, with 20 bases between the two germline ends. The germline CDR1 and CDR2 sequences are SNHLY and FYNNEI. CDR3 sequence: CARTRLGGGTYEQYF. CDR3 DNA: TGTGCCAGAACACGACTTGGGGGCGGAACCTACGAGCAGTACTTC.

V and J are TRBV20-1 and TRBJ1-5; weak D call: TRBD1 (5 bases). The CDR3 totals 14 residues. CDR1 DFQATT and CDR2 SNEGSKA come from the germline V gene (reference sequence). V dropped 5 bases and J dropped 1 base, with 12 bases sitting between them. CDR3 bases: TGCAGTGCTTCCGGGGCCAGGAGCAATCAGCCCCAGCATTTT. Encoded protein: CSASGARSNQPQHF.

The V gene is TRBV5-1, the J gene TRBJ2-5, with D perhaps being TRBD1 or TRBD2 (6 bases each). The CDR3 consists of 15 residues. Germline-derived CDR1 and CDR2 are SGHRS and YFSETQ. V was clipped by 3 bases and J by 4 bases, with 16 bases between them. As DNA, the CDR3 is TGCGCCAGCAGCTACAACGACAGGAGGGCAGAGACCCAGTACTTC. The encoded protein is CASSYNDRRAETQYF.

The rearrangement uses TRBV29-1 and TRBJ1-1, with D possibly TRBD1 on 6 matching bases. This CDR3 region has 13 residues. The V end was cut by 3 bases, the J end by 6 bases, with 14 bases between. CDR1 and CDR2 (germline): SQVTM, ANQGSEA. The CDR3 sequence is CSVEIQGWAEAFF. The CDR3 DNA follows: TGCAGCGTTGAGATACAGGGTTGGGCTGAAGCTTTCTTT.

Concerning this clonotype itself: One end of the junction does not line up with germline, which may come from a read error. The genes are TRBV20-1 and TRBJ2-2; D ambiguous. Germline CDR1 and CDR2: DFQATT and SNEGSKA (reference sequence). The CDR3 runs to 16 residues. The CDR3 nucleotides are TGCAGTGCTAGGGAGATAGCAGAGGCGAACGCCGGGGAGCTGTTTTTT. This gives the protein CSAREIAEANAGELFF.

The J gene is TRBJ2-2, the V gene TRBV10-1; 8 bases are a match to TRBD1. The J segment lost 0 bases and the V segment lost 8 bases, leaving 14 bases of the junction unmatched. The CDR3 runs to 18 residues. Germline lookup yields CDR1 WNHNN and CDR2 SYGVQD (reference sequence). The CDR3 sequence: CASPRTGLSHPNTGELFF. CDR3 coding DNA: TGCGCCAGCCCTCGGACAGGGCTTTCGCACCCGAACACCGGGGAGCTGTTTTTT.

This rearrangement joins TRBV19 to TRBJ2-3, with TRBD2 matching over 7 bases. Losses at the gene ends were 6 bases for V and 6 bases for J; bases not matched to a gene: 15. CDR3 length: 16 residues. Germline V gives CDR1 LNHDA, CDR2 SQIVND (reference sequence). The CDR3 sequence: CASSVPRDQGGDTQYF. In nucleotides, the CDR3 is TGTGCCAGTAGCGTCCCCAGGGACCAGGGAGGGGATACGCAGTATTTT.

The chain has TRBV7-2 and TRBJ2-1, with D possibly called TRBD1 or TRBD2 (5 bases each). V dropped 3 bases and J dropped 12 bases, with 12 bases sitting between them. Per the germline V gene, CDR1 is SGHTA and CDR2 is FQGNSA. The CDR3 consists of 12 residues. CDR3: CASSFGDLGQFF. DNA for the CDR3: TGTGCCAGCAGCTTCGGGGACCTCGGGCAGTTCTTC.

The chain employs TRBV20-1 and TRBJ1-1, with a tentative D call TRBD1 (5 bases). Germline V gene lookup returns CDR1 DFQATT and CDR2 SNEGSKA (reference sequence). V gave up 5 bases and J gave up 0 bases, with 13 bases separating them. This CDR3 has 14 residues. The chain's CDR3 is CSAYFRAMNTEAFF. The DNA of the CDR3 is TGCAGTGCTTATTTCAGGGCCATGAACACTGAAGCTTTCTTT.

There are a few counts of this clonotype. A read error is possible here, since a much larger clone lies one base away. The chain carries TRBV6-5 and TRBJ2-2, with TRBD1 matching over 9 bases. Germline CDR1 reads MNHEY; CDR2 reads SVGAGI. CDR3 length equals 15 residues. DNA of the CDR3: TGTGCCAGCGGTTACACAGGGGGCGCAGGCGGGGAGCTGTTTTTT. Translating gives CASGYTGGAGGELFF.

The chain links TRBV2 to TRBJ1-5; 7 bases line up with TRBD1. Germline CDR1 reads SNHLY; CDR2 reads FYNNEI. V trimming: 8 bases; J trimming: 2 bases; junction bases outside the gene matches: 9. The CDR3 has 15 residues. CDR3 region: CASGRGQRGNQPQHF. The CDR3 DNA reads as TGTGCCAGCGGCCGGGGACAGAGAGGCAATCAGCCCCAGCATTTT.

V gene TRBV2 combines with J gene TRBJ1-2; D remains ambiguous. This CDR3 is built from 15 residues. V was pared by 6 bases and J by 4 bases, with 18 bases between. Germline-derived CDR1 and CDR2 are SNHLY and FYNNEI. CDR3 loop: CASSPQTGGFYGYTF. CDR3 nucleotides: TGTGCCAGCAGCCCACAAACTGGAGGGTTCTATGGCTACACCTTC.

The chain's CDR3 is CASSEKASTGELFF. The CDR3 region has the DNA TGCGCCAGCAGTGAGAAAGCGTCGACCGGGGAGCTGTTTTTT. The chain joins TRBV10-1 to TRBJ2-2, with D hard to call. Trimming pared 2 bases from V and 5 bases from J, leaving 9 bases between. This CDR3 comprises 14 residues. Germline CDR1 is WNHNN and CDR2 is SYGVQD (reference sequence).

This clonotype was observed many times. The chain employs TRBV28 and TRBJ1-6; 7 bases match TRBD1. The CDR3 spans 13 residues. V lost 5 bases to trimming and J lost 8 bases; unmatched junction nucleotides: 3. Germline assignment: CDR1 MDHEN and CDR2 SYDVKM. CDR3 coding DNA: TGTGCCAGCAGTGACAGGGCAGATTCACCCCTCCACTTT. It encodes CASSDRADSPLHF.

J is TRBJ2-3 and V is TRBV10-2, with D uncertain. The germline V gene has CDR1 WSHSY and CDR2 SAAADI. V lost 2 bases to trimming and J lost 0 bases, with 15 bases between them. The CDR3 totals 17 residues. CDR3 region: CASSEGRAASSTDTQYF. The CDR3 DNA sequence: TGCGCCAGCAGTGAGGGTAGGGCAGCCTCTAGCACAGATACGCAGTATTTT.

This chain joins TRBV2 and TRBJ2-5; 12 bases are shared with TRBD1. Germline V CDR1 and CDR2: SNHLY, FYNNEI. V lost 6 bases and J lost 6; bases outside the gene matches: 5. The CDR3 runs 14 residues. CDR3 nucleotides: TGTGCCAGCAGGGGGACAGGGGGCGTAAAGACCCAGTACTTC. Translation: CASRGTGGVKTQYF.

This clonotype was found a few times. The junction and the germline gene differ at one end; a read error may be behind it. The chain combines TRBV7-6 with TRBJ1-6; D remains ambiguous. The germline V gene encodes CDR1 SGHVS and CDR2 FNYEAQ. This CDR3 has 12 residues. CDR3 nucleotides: TGTGCCAACAGCTCCTTTAATTCACCCCTCCACTTT. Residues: CANSSFNSPLHF.

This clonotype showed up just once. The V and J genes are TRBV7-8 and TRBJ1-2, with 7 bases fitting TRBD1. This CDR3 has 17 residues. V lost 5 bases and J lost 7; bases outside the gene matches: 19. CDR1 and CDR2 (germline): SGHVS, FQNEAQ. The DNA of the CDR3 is TGTGCCAGCAGCCTTAGGGACAGTCGGAACGTTTTTAGTGGCTACACCTTC. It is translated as CASSLRDSRNVFSGYTF.